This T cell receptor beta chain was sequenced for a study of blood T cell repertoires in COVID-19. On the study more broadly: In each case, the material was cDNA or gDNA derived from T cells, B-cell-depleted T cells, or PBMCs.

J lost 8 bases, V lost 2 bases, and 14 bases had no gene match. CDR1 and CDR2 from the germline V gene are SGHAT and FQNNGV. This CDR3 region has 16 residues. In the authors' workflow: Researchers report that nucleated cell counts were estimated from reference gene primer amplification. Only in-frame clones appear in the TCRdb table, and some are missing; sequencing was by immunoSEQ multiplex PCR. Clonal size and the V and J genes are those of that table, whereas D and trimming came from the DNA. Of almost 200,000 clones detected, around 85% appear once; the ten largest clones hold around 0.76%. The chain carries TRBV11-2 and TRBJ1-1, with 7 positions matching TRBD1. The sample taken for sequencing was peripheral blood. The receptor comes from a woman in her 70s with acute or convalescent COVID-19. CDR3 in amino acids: CASSLYSPDRSDEAFF. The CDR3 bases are TGTGCCAGCAGCTTATATTCCCCGGACAGGTCGGACGAAGCTTTCTTT. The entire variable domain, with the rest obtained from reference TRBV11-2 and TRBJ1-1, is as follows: EAGVAQSPRYKIIEKRQSVAFWCNPISGHATLYWYQQILGQGPKLLIQFQNNGVVDDSQLPKDRFSAERLKGVDSTLKIQPAKLEDSAVYLCASSLYSPDRSDEAFFGQGTRLTVV.